This TCR beta chain was sequenced for a study of shared clonotypes between healthy human individuals. There are 14 residues in the CDR3. The junction had 4 bases not matched to a gene; V was cut back by 5 bases and J by 4 bases. Germline CDR1 reads SEHNR; CDR2 reads FQNEAQ (reference sequence). Using immunoSEQ multiplex PCR, the repertoire was profiled, and TCRdb retains in-frame clones only, with some absent. The sample lists hundreds of thousands of clones, about 91% seen once, with under 30% in the top ten. Broader study findings: Estimated richness was generally greater in naive than memory subsets.

Naive CD8 populations comprised CD45RO-negative cells positively selected for CCR7, excluding terminally differentiated effector memory CD45RA+ cells. As to this clone: Its antigen is unidentified.

Sequenced: naive CD8+ T cells sorted from blood. The source of this sequence is a man aged 25-45 years in good health. The rearrangement uses TRBV7-9 and TRBJ2-2, with 7 bases matching TRBD1. CDR3 DNA: TGTGCCAGCAGCGTCGACAGGGTCACCGGGGAGCTGTTTTTT. The encoded protein is CASSVDRVTGELFF.